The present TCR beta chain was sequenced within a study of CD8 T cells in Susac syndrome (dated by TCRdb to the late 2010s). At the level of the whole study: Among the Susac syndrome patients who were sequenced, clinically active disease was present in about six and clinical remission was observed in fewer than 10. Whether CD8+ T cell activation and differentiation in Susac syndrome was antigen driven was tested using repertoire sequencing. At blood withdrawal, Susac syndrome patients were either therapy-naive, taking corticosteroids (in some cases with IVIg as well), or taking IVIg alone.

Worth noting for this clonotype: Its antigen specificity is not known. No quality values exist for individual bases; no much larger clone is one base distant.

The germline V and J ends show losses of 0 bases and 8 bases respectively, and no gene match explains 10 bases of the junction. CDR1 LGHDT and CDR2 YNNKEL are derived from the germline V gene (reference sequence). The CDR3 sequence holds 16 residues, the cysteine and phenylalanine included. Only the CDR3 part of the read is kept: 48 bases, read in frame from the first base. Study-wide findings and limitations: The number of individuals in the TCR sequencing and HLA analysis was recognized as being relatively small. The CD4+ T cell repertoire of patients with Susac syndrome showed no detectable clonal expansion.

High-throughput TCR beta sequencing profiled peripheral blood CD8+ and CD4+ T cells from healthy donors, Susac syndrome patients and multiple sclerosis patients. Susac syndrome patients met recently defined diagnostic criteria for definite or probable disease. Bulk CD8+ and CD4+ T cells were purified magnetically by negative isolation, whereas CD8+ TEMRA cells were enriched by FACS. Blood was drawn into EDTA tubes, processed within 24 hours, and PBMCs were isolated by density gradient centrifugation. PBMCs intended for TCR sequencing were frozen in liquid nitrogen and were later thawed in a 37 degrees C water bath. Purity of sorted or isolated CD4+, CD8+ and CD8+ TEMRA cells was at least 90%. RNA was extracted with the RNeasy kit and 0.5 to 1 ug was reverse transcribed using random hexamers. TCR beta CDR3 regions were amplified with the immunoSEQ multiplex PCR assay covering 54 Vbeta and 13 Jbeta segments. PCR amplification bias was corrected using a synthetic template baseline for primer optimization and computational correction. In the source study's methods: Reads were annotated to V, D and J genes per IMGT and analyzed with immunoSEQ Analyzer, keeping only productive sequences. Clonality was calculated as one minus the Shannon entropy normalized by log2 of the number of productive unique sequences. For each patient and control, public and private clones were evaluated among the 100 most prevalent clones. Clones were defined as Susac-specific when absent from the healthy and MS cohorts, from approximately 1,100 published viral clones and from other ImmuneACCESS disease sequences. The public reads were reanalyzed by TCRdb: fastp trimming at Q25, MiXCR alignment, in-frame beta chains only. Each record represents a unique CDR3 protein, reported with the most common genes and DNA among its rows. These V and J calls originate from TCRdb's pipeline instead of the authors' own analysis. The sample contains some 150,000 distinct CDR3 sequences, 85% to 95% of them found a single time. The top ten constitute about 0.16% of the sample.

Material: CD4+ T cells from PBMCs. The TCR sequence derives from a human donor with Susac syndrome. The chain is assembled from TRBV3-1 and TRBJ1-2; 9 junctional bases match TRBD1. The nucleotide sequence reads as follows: TGTGCCAGCAGCCAAGATTTGGGGACAGGGAGTAAGGGCTACACCTTC. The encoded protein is CASSQDLGTGSKGYTF.